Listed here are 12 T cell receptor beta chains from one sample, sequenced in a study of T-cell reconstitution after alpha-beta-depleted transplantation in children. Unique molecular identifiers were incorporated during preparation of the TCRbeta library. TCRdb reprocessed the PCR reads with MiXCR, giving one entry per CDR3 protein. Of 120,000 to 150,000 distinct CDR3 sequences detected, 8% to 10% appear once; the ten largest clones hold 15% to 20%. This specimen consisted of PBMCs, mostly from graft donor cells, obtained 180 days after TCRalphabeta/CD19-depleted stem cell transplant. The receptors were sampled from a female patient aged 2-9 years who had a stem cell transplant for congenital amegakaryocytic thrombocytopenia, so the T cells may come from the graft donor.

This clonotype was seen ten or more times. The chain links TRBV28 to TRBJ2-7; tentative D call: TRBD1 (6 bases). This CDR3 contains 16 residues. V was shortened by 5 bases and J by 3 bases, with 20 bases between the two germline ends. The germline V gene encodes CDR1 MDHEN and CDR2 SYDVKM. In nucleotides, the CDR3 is TGTGCCAGCAGTGCGGAGACCGGGACACTTTACTACGAGCAGTACTTC. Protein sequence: CASSAETGTLYYEQYF. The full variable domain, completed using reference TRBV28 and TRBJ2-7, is DVKVTQSSRYLVKRTGEKVFLECVQDMDHENMFWYRQDPGLGLRLIYFSYDVKMKEKGDIPEGYSVSREKKERFSLILESASTNQTSMYLCASSAETGTLYYEQYFGPGTRLTVT.

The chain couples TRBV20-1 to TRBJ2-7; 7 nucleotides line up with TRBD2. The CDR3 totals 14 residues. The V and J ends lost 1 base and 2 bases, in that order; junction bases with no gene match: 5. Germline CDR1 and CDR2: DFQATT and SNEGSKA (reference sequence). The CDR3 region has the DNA TGCAGTGCTAGAGTTCGCGGGGGAACCTACGAGCAGTACTTC. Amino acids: CSARVRGGTYEQYF.

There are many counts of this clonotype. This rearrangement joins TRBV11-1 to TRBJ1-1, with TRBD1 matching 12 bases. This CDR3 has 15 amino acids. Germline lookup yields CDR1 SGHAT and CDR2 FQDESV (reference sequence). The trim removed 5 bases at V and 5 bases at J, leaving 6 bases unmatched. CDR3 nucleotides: TGTGCCAGCAGCCGGTTGGGACAGGGGGCAACTGAAGCTTTCTTT. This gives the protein CASSRLGQGATEAFF.

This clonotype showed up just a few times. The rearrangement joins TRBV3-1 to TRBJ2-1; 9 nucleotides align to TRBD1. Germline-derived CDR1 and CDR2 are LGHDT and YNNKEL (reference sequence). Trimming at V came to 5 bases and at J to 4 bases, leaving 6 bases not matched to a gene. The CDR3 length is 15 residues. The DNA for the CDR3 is TGTGCCAGCAGCTCCGGACAGGGGATTTACAATGAGCAGTTCTTC. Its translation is CASSSGQGIYNEQFF.

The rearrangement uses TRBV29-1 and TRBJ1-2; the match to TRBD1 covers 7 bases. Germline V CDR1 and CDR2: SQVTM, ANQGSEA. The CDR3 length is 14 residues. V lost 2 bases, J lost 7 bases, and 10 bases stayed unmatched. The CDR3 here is CSVELPSGGGGYTF. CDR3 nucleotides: TGCAGCGTTGAACTGCCTTCAGGGGGAGGTGGCTACACCTTC.

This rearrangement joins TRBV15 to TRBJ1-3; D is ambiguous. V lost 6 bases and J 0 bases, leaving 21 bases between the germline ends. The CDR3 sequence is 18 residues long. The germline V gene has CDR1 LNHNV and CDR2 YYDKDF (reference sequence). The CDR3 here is CATSPRPLAGHSGNTIYF. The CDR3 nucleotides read TGTGCCACCAGTCCCCGTCCCCTAGCGGGCCACTCTGGAAACACCATATATTTT.

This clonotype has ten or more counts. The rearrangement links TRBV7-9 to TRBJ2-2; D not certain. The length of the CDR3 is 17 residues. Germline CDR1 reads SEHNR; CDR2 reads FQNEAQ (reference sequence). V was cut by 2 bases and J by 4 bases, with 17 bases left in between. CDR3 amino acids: CASSLNPASRSTGELFF. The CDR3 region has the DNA TGTGCCAGCAGCTTAAACCCGGCCAGCAGGAGCACCGGGGAGCTGTTTTTT.

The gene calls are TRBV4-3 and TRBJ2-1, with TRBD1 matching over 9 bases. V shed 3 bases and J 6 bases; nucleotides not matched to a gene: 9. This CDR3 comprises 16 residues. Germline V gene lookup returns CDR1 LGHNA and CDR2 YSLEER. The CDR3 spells CASSQDGTGLSNEQFF. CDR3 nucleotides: TGCGCCAGCAGCCAGGACGGGACAGGGCTTTCCAATGAGCAGTTCTTC.

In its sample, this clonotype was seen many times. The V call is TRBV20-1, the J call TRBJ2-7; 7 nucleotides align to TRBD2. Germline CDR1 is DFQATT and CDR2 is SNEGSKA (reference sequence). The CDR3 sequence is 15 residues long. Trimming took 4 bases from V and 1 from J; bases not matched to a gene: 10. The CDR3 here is CSANPGGSGSYEQYF. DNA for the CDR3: TGCAGTGCTAACCCTGGCGGGAGTGGTTCCTACGAGCAGTACTTC.

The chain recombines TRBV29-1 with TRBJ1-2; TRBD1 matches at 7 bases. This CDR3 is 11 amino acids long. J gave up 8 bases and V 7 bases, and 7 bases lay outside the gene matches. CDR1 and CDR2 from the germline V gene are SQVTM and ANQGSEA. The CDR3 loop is CSATGDGGYTF. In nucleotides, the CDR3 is TGCAGCGCCACAGGGGACGGGGGCTACACCTTC.

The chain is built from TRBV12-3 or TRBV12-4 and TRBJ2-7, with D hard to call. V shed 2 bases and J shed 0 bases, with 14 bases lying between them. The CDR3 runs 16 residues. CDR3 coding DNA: TGTGCCAGCAGTTTATTTAAAAGAGACAACTCCTACGAGCAGTACTTC. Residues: CASSLFKRDNSYEQYF.

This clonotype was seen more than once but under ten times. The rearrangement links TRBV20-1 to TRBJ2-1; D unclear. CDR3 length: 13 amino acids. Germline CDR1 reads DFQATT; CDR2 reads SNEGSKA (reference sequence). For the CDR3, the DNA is TGCACCCTACGGCGTGGATGGGACAATGAGCAGTTCTTC. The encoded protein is CTLRRGWDNEQFF.